The clone carrying this T cell receptor beta chain was observed a few times. The antigen is not known. The CDR3 sequence is 13 residues long. Germline CDR1 is SQVTM and CDR2 is ANQGSEA. V was clipped by 6 bases and J by 3 bases; unmatched bases: 5. The data stem from a study of response to subunit inactivated influenza vaccine. TCRdb called the RT-PCR reads again in MiXCR, with one record for every CDR3 protein. The top ten clones hold about a tenth of a sample with about 830,000 distinct CDR3 sequences, around a sixth of them seen once. Notes on the study in general: Each seasonal influenza vaccination, the authors suggested, recruits few new T cells.

Sequencing was performed on PBMCs from blood, taken more than 4 days after vaccination. The chain uses TRBV29-1 and TRBJ2-3, with 8 bases lining up with TRBD2. The TCR originated in a man aged 45 to 65 who received an inactivated influenza vaccine. The CDR3 here is CSVTSGVTDTQYF. CDR3 sequence (DNA): TGCAGCGTCACTAGCGGAGTTACAGATACGCAGTATTTT.